This T cell receptor beta chain was captured in a study of shared clonotypes between healthy human individuals. CD4+ cells yielded CD45RA+ naive and CD45RA-negative memory subsets. Sequenced by immunoSEQ multiplex PCR; TCRdb stores in-frame clones only, minus some. The data hold around 1,100,000 clones, with roughly 80% observed a single time. The specimen sequenced was memory CD4+ T cells from PBMCs. The subset denotes: CD45RA-negative fraction. The TCR sequence derives from a young man in good health. Some clones in this sample may be carry-over from other donors' samples.

CDR3 sequence (DNA): TGCAGCGTTTTAACTTCGAATGAGCAGTTCTTC. It codes for CSVLTSNEQFF. The J gene is TRBJ2-1, the V gene TRBV29-1; D gene unclear. The CDR3 has 11 amino acids. Per the germline V gene, CDR1 is SQVTM and CDR2 is ANQGSEA. V was cut by 5 bases and J by 7 bases, with 9 bases left in between.